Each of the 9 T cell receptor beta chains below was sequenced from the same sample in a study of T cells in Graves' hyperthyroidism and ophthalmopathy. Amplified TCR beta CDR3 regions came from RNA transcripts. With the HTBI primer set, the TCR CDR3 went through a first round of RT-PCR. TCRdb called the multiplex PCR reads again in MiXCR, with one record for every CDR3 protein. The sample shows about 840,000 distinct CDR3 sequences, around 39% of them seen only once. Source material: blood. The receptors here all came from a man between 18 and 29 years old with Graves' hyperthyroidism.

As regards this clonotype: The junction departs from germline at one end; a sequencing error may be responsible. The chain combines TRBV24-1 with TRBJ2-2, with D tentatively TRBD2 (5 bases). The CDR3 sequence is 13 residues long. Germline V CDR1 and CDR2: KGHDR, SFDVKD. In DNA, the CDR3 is TGTGCCACCAGTGTTAGCACGACCGGGGAGCTGTCTTGG. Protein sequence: CATSVSTTGELSW.

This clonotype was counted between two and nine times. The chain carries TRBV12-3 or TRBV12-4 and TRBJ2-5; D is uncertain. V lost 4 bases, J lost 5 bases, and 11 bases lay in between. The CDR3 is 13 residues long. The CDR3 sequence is CASSYSYGETQYF. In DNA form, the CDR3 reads TGTGCCAGCAGTTACTCGTATGGCGAGACCCAGTACTTC.

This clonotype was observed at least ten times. The CDR3 spells CATSRGSVGGSETQYF. The DNA of the CDR3 is TGTGCCACCAGCAGAGGCAGCGTAGGGGGCTCGGAGACCCAGTACTTC. V gene TRBV15 combines with J gene TRBJ2-5; the match to TRBD1 covers 7 bases. From germline, CDR1 is LNHNV and CDR2 YYDKDF (reference sequence). V trimming: 1 base; J trimming: 5 bases; junction bases outside the gene matches: 10. The CDR3 is made up of 16 amino acids.

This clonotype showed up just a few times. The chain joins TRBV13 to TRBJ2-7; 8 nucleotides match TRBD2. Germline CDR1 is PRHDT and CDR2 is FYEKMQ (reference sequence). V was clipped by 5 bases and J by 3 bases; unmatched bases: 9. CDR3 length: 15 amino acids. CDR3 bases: TGTGCCAGCAGCCACGCGGGGGGTGGGCGCTACGAGCAGTACTTC. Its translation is CASSHAGGGRYEQYF.

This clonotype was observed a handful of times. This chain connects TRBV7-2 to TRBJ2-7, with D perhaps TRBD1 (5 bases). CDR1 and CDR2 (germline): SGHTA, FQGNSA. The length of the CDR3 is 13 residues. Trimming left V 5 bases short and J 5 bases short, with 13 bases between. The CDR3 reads CASSLGAANEQYF. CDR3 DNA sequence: TGTGCCAGCAGCCTAGGGGCGGCTAACGAGCAGTACTTC.

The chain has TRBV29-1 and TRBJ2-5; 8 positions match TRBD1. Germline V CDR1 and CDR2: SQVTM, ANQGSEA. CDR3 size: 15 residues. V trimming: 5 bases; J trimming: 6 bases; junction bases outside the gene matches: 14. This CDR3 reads CSVMTGDTDVKTQYF. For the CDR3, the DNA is TGCAGCGTTATGACAGGGGACACTGACGTAAAGACCCAGTACTTC.

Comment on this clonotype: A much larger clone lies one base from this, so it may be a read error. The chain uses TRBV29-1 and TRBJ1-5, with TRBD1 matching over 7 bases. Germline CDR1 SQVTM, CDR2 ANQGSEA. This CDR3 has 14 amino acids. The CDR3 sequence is CSALAGGSKQPQHF. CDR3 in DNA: TGCAGCGCCCTTGCAGGGGGAAGCAAACAGCCCCAGCATTTT.

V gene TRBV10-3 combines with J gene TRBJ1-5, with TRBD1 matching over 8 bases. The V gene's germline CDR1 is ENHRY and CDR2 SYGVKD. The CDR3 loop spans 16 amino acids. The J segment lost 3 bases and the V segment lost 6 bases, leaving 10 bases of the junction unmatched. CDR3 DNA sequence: TGTGCCATCAGCGACAGGGGCGGTCGAACCAATCAGCCCCAGCATTTT. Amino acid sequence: CAISDRGGRTNQPQHF.

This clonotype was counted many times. Written as DNA, the CDR3 is TGCAGTGCCCTTGGACAGGGCAATCAGCCCCAGCATTTT. This encodes CSALGQGNQPQHF. The chain carries TRBV20-1 and TRBJ1-5, with 7 bases aligning to TRBD1. Germline CDR1 reads DFQATT; CDR2 reads SNEGSKA (reference sequence). The V gene end was trimmed by 6 bases and the J gene end by 2 bases; junction bases not matched to a gene: 4. The CDR3 is 13 residues long.